This T cell receptor beta chain was sequenced in a study of blood T cell repertoires in COVID-19. On the study more broadly: Acute-phase and convalescent COVID-19 samples originated in the United States, Italy and Spain.

In the study's own analysis: Reference gene primers were amplified, and this amplification served to estimate nucleated cell counts. Sequenced by immunoSEQ multiplex PCR; TCRdb stores in-frame clones only, minus some. V, J and clone size are taken as reported in that table, and D and trimming were inferred from the DNA itself. The sample contains some 300,000 clones, approximately 89% of which appear only once. Participant ages covered about 18 to 100 years across 24 US areas. With 7 bases removed from V and 2 bases from J, the gap between germline ends came to 6 bases. This CDR3 spans 12 amino acids.

The rearrangement links TRBV12-3 or TRBV12-4 to TRBJ1-3, with unresolved D. Sequenced material: PBMCs or T cells enriched from blood (not recorded which). The TCR comes from a woman younger than 45 who had recovered from COVID-19. CDR3 nucleotides: TGTGCCAGCACCTATCCTGGAAACACCATATATTTT. This gives the protein CASTYPGNTIYF.